This T cell receptor (beta chain) appears in the sequencing data of a study of cytomegalovirus exposure and HLA in healthy donors. About the study: Earlier, some 170 million T cells were analyzed, and 117 million unique TCR beta sequences were found among them. Points from the study as a whole: Evidence from a later analysis indicated that most CMV-associated TCR beta chains looked HLA-restricted. TCR beta V- and J-gene trimming was later associated with a missense DCLRE1C variant.

Primers included in the PCR were 60 Vbeta and 13 Jbeta primers. This table comes from immunoSEQ multiplex PCR, and its TCRdb copy is limited to in-frame clones, with some not included. The sample lists 90,000 to 150,000 clones, roughly 8.6% occurring once. The CDR3 length is 17 residues. V was pared by 4 bases and J by 4 bases, with 10 bases of the junction left unmatched. Germline CDR1 is MGHRA and CDR2 is YSYEKL. In regard to this clone: The antigen remains unidentified.

This TCR came from a woman aged 40-49 years in good health and CMV-seropositive. The sample consisted of PBMCs. The gene calls are TRBV4-1 and TRBJ1-6; TRBD1 agrees at 7 bases. The DNA for the CDR3 is TGCGCCAGCAGCCCCGTGGGCAGGGGGAGATATAATTCACCCCTCCACTTT. Protein: CASSPVGRGRYNSPLHF.